Listed here are 10 T cell receptor beta chains from one sample, sequenced in a study of blood T cell repertoires in COVID-19. Profiled with immunoSEQ multiplex PCR; TCRdb holds only in-frame clones, not every one. The profile shows 250,000 to 300,000 clones, 65% to 90% of them singletons. Sequenced sample: peripheral blood. Every receptor here comes from a man aged 45 to 65 with active or convalescent COVID-19.

The rearrangement links TRBV19 to TRBJ1-5, with a tentative D call TRBD1 (5 bases). The CDR3 runs to 14 residues. The V gene lost 6 bases and the J gene lost 5 bases, with 14 bases spanning the gap. From germline, CDR1 is LNHDA and CDR2 SQIVND (reference sequence). CDR3 sequence reads: CASSPKWGDQPQHF. The CDR3 DNA follows: TGTGCCAGTAGCCCAAAGTGGGGGGATCAGCCCCAGCATTTT.

In this sample, this clone turned up once. V gene TRBV4-1 combines with J gene TRBJ1-6; a weak D match, TRBD1 (5 bases). CDR1 MGHRA and CDR2 YSYEKL come from the germline V gene. The V end was cut by 8 bases, the J end by 7 bases, with 15 bases between. This CDR3 region has 14 residues. The CDR3 region is CASDPGLRNSPLHF. The CDR3 DNA is TGCGCCAGCGATCCGGGACTGAGAAATTCACCCCTCCACTTT.

The CDR3, as DNA: TGTGCCTGGAGTGTACGCGTTTGGAGGGGGCTAGATACCGGGGAGCTGTTTTTT. Its protein is CAWSVRVWRGLDTGELFF. J is TRBJ2-2 and V is TRBV30, with D possibly being TRBD1 (7 bases). Trimming shortened V by 0 bases and J by 5 bases, and 22 bases separated the two germline ends. The CDR3 totals 18 residues. The V gene's germline CDR1 is GTSNPN and CDR2 SVGIG (reference sequence).

In the case of this clone: Other DNA sequences in this specimen translate into the identical CDR3. The V and J genes are TRBV9 and TRBJ2-7; TRBD1 agrees at 11 bases. Trimming removed 3 bases from V and 1 base from J; junction bases left unmatched: 3. The CDR3 is made up of 15 amino acids. CDR1 is SGDLS, CDR2 YYNGEE, per germline. The CDR3 bases are TGTGCCAGCAGCGCTGGACAGGGGGCTTCCTACGAGCAGTACTTC. Its translation: CASSAGQGASYEQYF.

The rearrangement links TRBV18 to TRBJ1-4, with 11 bases fitting TRBD1. This CDR3 has 14 residues. CDR1 is KGHSH, CDR2 LQKENI, per germline. Unmatched junction bases numbered 4, after V lost 6 bases and J lost 7 bases. The DNA for the CDR3 is TGTGCCAGCTCCCAGGGACAGGGGGGTGAAAAACTGTTTTTT. The encoded protein is CASSQGQGGEKLFF.

CDR3 in DNA: TGTGCCACCAGTGCCCCGTCCACTCAAGAGACCCAGTACTTC. As protein: CATSAPSTQETQYF. The V call is TRBV24-1, the J call TRBJ2-5, with unresolved D. The CDR3 runs 14 residues. The germline gives CDR1 KGHDR, CDR2 SFDVKD. V lost 5 bases to trimming and J lost 2 bases, with 11 bases between them.

The chain is built from TRBV27 and TRBJ1-5; D gene ambiguous. The CDR3 loop spans 16 amino acids. Per the germline V gene, CDR1 is MNHEY and CDR2 is SMNVEV (reference sequence). V dropped 3 bases and J dropped 3 bases, with 15 bases sitting between them. The CDR3 here is CASSLGSAPPNQPQHF. The CDR3 nucleotides read TGTGCCAGCAGTTTGGGCTCGGCTCCCCCCAATCAGCCCCAGCATTTT.

This clone was counted between two and nine times. This sequence joins TRBV30 and TRBJ1-6, with unresolved D. V lost 2 bases to trimming and J lost 6 bases, with 17 bases between them. The CDR3 sequence is 16 residues long. Germline CDR1 is GTSNPN and CDR2 is SVGIG (reference sequence). CDR3: CAWSTQVGRPNSPLHF. CDR3 nucleotide sequence: TGTGCCTGGAGTACCCAAGTAGGGAGACCTAATTCACCCCTCCACTTT.

The J gene is TRBJ1-3, the V gene TRBV18; the D gene is possibly TRBD1 (5 bases). Germline V gene lookup returns CDR1 KGHSH and CDR2 LQKENI. Trimming cost V 3 bases and J 2 bases, with 11 bases left between them. The CDR3 consists of 15 residues. CDR3 amino acids: CASSPQGVTGNTIYF. The CDR3 region has the DNA TGTGCCAGCTCACCTCAGGGTGTGACTGGAAACACCATATATTTT.

The rearrangement links TRBV6-1 to TRBJ2-1; 10 nucleotides agree with TRBD2. The V gene end was trimmed by 1 base and the J gene end by 4 bases; junction bases not matched to a gene: 1. This CDR3 contains 15 residues. Germline V CDR1 and CDR2: MNHNS, SASEGT. CDR3 amino acids: CASSEGTSGYNEQFF. CDR3 sequence (DNA): TGTGCCAGCAGTGAAGGGACTAGCGGATACAATGAGCAGTTCTTC.